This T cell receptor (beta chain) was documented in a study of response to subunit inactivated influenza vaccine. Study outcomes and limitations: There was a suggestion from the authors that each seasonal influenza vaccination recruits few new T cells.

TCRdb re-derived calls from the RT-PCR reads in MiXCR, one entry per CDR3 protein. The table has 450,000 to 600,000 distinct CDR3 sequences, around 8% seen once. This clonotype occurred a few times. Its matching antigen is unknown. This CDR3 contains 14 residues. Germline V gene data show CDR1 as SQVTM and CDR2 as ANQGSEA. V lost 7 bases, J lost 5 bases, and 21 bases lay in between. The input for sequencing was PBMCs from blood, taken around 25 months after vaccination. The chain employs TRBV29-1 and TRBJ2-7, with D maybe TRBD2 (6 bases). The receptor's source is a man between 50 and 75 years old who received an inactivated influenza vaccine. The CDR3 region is CSAASGSGAHEQYF. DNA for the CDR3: TGCAGCGCCGCGAGCGGTTCGGGAGCACACGAGCAGTACTTC.